Listed below are T cell receptor beta chains from one sample, sequenced in a study of cytomegalovirus exposure and HLA in healthy donors. Profiled with immunoSEQ multiplex PCR; TCRdb holds only in-frame clones, not every one. Among some 110,000 clones listed, approximately 69% were seen once. Sequenced sample: PBMCs. Receptor source: a woman between 50 and 59 years old in good health and CMV-seropositive. CDR3s include the opening cysteine and the closing phenylalanine or tryptophan. D genes are given only for firm matches. Rows may omit the clone size; those that give it use once, few, many or a size class.

v_gene,d_gene,len,abundance,j_gene,CDR3aa,CDR3nt
TRBV28,NA,13,NA,TRBJ1-2,CASSLVRDGGYTF,TGTGCCAGCAGTTTAGTCAGGGATGGGGGCTACACCTTC
TRBV5-6,NA,14,few,TRBJ1-4,CASSLQGGGEKLFF,TGTGCCAGCAGCTTACAGGGTGGAGGCGAAAAACTGTTTTTT
TRBV5-1,TRBD1,14,NA,TRBJ2-7,CASSFLQGASEQYF,TGCGCCAGCAGCTTTTTACAGGGGGCTTCCGAGCAGTACTTC
TRBV2,NA,15,NA,TRBJ1-6,CASSEASATNSPLHF,TGTGCCAGCAGTGAGGCCAGCGCAACGAATTCACCCCTCCACTTT
TRBV4-1,NA,18,NA,TRBJ1-2,CASSQDPSVDSFYYGYTF,TGCGCCAGCAGCCAAGATCCTTCTGTTGACAGCTTTTACTATGGCTACACCTTC
TRBV28,TRBD1,12,NA,TRBJ2-1,CASSPNRGEQFF,TGTGCCAGCAGTCCCAACAGGGGTGAGCAGTTCTTC
TRBV6-1,TRBD1,13,few,TRBJ1-1,CASSPGGFTEAFF,TGTGCCAGCAGTCCAGGGGGGTTCACTGAAGCTTTCTTT
TRBV4-3,NA,15,NA,TRBJ1-5,CASSRHQGADQPQHF,TGCGCCAGCAGCCGCCACCAAGGGGCCGATCAGCCCCAGCATTTT
TRBV21-1,NA,11,NA,TRBJ1-1,CATTQGPEAFF,TGTGCCACAACACAGGGACCTGAAGCTTTCTTT
TRBV29-1,TRBD1,13,NA,TRBJ2-2,CSVTGGHTGELFF,TGCAGCGTGACAGGGGGCCACACCGGGGAGCTGTTTTTT
TRBV7-9,NA,15,NA,TRBJ2-7,CASSLAGRAAYEQYF,TGTGCCAGCAGCTTAGCGGGCAGGGCCGCCTACGAGCAGTACTTC
TRBV7-2,TRBD1,14,few,TRBJ1-1,CASSFNRGSTEAFF,TGTGCCAGCAGCTTTAACAGGGGGAGCACTGAAGCTTTCTTT
TRBV30,TRBD2,14,once,TRBJ2-5,CAWRDLTSGGTGYF,TGTGCCTGGAGGGACCTGACTAGCGGGGGTACTGGGTACTTC
TRBV6-5,NA,14,NA,TRBJ2-1,CASSYSNSYNEQFF,TGTGCCAGCAGTTACTCGAACAGCTACAATGAGCAGTTCTTC
TRBV6-4,NA,14,NA,TRBJ2-7,CASSEQDLNYEQYF,TGTGCCAGCAGTGAACAGGACCTTAACTACGAGCAGTACTTC
TRBV12-5,NA,15,NA,TRBJ1-3,CASGERTVAGNTIYF,TGTGCTAGTGGGGAAAGGACAGTAGCTGGAAACACCATATATTTT
TRBV5-1,NA,16,NA,TRBJ2-7,CASSPDSARGSYEQYF,TGCGCCAGCAGCCCTGACAGTGCCCGAGGTTCCTACGAGCAGTACTTC
TRBV18,NA,14,once,TRBJ2-1,CASSPPPPMNEQFF,TGTGCCAGCTCACCGCCACCTCCTATGAATGAGCAGTTCTTC
TRBV29-1,NA,10,NA,TRBJ1-2,CSVEGQRGIF,TGCAGCGTTGAAGGTCAGAGGGGGATCTTC
TRBV10-3,TRBD2,17,NA,TRBJ2-1,CAIRGTSGGASYNEQFF,TGTGCCATCAGAGGGACTAGCGGGGGGGCCTCCTACAATGAGCAGTTCTTC
TRBV28,NA,15,NA,TRBJ1-1,CASSFSAVGDTEAFF,TGTGCCAGCAGTTTCTCAGCGGTTGGGGACACTGAAGCTTTCTTT
TRBV19,NA,18,NA,TRBJ2-4,CASSIDPGALVAKNIQYF,TGTGCCAGTAGTATAGATCCGGGAGCCTTGGTAGCCAAAAACATTCAGTACTTC
TRBV2,NA,14,NA,TRBJ2-3,CASRSPTGYYTQYF,TGTGCCAGCAGGAGCCCTACAGGGTACTATACGCAGTATTTT
TRBV5-1,TRBD2,18,NA,TRBJ2-7,CASSLATRAGGSSYEQYF,TGCGCCAGCAGCTTGGCCACTCGGGCGGGGGGAAGCTCCTACGAGCAGTACTTC
TRBV10-3,TRBD2,14,NA,TRBJ2-2,CATGGASNTGELFF,TGTGCCACCGGGGGGGCCTCCAACACCGGGGAGCTGTTTTTT
TRBV6-5,TRBD2,15,few,TRBJ2-7,CASSYGTSGTYEQYF,TGTGCCAGCAGTTACGGGACTAGCGGAACTTACGAGCAGTACTTC
TRBV5-6,TRBD1,15,NA,TRBJ1-6,CASSGGTVNNSPLHF,TGTGCCAGCAGCGGAGGGACAGTTAATAATTCACCCCTCCACTTT
TRBV12-5,TRBD1,18,NA,TRBJ2-5,CASGLSGTGGVEGETQYF,TGTGCTAGTGGTCTGTCCGGGACAGGGGGCGTAGAGGGGGAGACCCAGTACTTC
TRBV27,TRBD2,12,NA,TRBJ2-1,CATRASGGTLFF,TGTGCCACCCGCGCTAGCGGGGGCACCCTTTTCTTC
TRBV19,NA,15,NA,TRBJ1-2,CASSMSTTYNYGYTF,TGTGCCAGTAGTATGAGCACTACTTATAACTATGGCTACACCTTC
TRBV27,NA,14,NA,TRBJ1-1,CASSERQVGYEAFF,TGTGCCAGCAGCGAAAGACAGGTGGGGTATGAAGCTTTCTTT
TRBV5-1,NA,13,NA,TRBJ1-1,CASSLVFNTEAFF,TGCGCCAGCAGTTTAGTTTTTAACACTGAAGCTTTCTTT
TRBV6-5,NA,14,NA,TRBJ1-1,CASSYSTGRTEAFF,TGTGCCAGCAGTTACTCAACCGGGAGGACTGAAGCTTTCTTT
TRBV7-2,TRBD2,15,NA,TRBJ2-7,CASSPSGGLSYEQYF,TGTGCCAGCAGCCCTAGCGGGGGCCTCTCCTACGAGCAGTACTTC
TRBV4-3,NA,16,NA,TRBJ1-1,CASSQYLGQMNTEAFF,TGCGCCAGCAGCCAGTACCTCGGACAAATGAACACTGAAGCTTTCTTT
TRBV2,TRBD1,13,NA,TRBJ2-1,CASTGQGDNEQFF,TGTGCCAGCACCGGACAGGGGGACAATGAGCAGTTCTTC
TRBV25-1,NA,11,once,TRBJ1-1,CASRGPIEAFF,TGTGCCAGCAGGGGGCCGATTGAAGCTTTCTTT
TRBV27,NA,15,NA,TRBJ2-7,CASSPAGPLSYEQYF,TGTGCCAGCAGCCCCGCGGGTCCCCTCTCCTACGAGCAGTACTTC
TRBV7-3,NA,13,NA,TRBJ1-1,CASSLTENTEAFF,TGTGCCAGCAGCCTGACAGAGAACACTGAAGCTTTCTTT
TRBV27,NA,14,NA,TRBJ1-1,CASSLAVGGTEAFF,TGTGCCAGCAGTTTAGCGGTGGGTGGCACTGAAGCTTTCTTT
TRBV29-1,NA,13,NA,TRBJ1-1,CSVGLTGNTEAFF,TGCAGCGTGGGCCTGACAGGGAACACTGAAGCTTTCTTT
TRBV5-6,NA,15,few,TRBJ2-1,CASSLGEYSYNEQFF,TGTGCCAGCAGCTTGGGCGAGTACTCCTACAATGAGCAGTTCTTC
TRBV5-1,TRBD2,16,once,TRBJ2-1,CASSLGGGLSYNEQFF,TGCGCCAGCAGCTTGGGCGGGGGGCTCTCCTACAATGAGCAGTTCTTC
TRBV5-1,TRBD2,16,NA,TRBJ2-5,CASSRRLAGVQETQYF,TGCGCCAGCAGCCGGAGACTAGCGGGGGTACAAGAGACCCAGTACTTC
TRBV5-1,NA,15,NA,TRBJ2-1,CASSQKIQGNNEQFF,TGCGCCAGCAGCCAAAAAATACAGGGTAACAATGAGCAGTTCTTC
TRBV19,TRBD1,15,NA,TRBJ1-4,CASRDSLTTNEKLFF,TGTGCCAGTCGGGACAGCCTAACAACTAATGAAAAACTGTTTTTT
TRBV5-4,TRBD2,16,NA,TRBJ2-1,CASSLNSGKSYNEQFF,TGTGCCAGCAGCCTTAATAGCGGGAAGTCCTACAATGAGCAGTTCTTC
TRBV7-9,NA,15,NA,TRBJ1-1,CASSLDRGGNTEAFF,TGTGCCAGCAGCTTAGACCGGGGAGGTAACACTGAAGCTTTCTTT